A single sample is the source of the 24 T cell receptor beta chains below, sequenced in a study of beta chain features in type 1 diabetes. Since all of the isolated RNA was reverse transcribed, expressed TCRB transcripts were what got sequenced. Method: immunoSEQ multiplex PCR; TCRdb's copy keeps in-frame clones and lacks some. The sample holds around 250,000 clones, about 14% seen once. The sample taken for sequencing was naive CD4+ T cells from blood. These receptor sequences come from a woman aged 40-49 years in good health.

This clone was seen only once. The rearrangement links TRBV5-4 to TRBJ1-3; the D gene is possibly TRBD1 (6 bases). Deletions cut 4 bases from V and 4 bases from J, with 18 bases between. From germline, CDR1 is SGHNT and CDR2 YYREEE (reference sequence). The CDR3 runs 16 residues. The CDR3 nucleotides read TGTGCCAGCAGCCAGGGACACCTGCCGAGCGGAAACACCATATATTTT. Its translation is CASSQGHLPSGNTIYF.

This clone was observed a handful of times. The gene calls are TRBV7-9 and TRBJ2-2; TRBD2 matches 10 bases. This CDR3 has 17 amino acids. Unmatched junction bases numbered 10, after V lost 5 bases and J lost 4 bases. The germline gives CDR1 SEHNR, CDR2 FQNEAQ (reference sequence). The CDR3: CASSRSGGFSSTGELFF. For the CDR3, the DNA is TGTGCCAGCAGCCGTAGCGGGGGGTTTTCCTCCACCGGGGAGCTGTTTTTT. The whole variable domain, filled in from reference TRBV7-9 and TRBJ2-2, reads DTGVSQNPRHKITKRGQNVTFRCDPISEHNRLYWYRQTLGQGPEFLTYFQNEAQLEKSRLLSDRFSAERPKGSFSTLEIQRTEQGDSAMYLCASSRSGGFSSTGELFFGEGSRLTVL.

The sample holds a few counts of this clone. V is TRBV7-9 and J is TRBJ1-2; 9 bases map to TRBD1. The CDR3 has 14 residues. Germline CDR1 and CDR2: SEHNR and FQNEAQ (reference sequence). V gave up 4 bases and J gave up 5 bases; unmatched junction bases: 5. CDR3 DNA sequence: TGTGCCAGCAGCTCACTGGACAGGGGATATGGCTACACCTTC. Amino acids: CASSSLDRGYGYTF.

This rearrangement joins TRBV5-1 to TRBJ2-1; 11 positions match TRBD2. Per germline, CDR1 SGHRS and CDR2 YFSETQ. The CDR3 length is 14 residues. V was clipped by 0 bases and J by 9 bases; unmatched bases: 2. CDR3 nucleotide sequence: TGCGCCAGCAGCTTGGGGGGACTAGCGGTTGAGCAGTTCTTC. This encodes CASSLGGLAVEQFF.

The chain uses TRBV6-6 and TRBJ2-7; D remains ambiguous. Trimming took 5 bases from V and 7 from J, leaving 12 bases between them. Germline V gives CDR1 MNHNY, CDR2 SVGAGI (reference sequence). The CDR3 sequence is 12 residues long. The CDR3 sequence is CASSSSRFEQYF. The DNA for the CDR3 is TGTGCCAGCAGTAGTTCTCGGTTTGAGCAGTACTTC.

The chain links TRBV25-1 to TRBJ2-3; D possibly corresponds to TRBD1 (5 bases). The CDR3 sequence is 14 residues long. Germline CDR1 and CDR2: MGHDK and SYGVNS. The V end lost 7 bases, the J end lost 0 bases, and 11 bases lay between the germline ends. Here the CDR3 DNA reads TGTGCCAGCAATCCAGGGTTTAGCACAGATACGCAGTATTTT. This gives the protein CASNPGFSTDTQYF.

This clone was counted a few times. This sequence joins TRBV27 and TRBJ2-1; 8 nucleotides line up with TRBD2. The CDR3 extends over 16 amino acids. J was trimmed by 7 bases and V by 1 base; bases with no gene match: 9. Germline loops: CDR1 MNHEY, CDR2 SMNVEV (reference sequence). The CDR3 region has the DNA TGTGCCAGCAGTTTATATATGTCGGGGGGGCCAAATGAGCAGTTCTTC. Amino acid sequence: CASSLYMSGGPNEQFF.

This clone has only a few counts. For the CDR3, the DNA is TGTGCCACCAACCCTCGGGGAGGGGCCCCAGAGACCCAGTACTTC. It codes for CATNPRGGAPETQYF. J is TRBJ2-5 and V is TRBV19, with TRBD2 matching 7 bases. This CDR3 comprises 15 residues. Germline trimming cut 10 bases from V and 4 bases from J; bases unmatched to any gene: 15. Germline loops: CDR1 LNHDA, CDR2 SQIVND (reference sequence).

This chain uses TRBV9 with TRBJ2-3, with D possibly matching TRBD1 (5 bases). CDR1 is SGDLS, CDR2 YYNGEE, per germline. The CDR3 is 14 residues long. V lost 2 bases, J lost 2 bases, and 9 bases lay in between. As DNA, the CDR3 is TGTGCCAGCAGCGTGACGGACAACACAGATACGCAGTATTTT. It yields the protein CASSVTDNTDTQYF.

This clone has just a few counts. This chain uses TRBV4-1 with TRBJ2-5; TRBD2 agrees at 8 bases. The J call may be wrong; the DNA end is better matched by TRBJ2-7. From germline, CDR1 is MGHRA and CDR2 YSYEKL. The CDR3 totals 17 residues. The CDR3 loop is CASSHSTSESTYSEQYF. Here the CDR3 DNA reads TGCGCCAGCAGCCATTCGACTAGCGAATCCACATATTCCGAGCAGTACTTC.

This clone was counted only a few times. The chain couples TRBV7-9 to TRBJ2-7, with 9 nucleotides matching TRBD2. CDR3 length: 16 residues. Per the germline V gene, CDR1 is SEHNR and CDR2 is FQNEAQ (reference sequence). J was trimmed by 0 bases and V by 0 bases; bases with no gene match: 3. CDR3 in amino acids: CASSLAGSGSSYEQYF. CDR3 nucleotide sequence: TGTGCCAGCAGCTTAGCAGGTAGCGGGAGCTCCTACGAGCAGTACTTC. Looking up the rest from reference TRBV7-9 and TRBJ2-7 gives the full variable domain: DTGVSQNPRHKITKRGQNVTFRCDPISEHNRLYWYRQTLGQGPEFLTYFQNEAQLEKSRLLSDRFSAERPKGSFSTLEIQRTEQGDSAMYLCASSLAGSGSSYEQYFGPGTRLTVT.

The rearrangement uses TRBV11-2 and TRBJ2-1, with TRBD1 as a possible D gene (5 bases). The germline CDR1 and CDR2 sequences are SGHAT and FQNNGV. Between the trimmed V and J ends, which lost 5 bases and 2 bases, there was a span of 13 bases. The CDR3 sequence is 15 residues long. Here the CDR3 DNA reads TGTGCCAGCAGCGGGAAAGCCAGGGCCTACAATGAGCAGTTCTTC. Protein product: CASSGKARAYNEQFF.

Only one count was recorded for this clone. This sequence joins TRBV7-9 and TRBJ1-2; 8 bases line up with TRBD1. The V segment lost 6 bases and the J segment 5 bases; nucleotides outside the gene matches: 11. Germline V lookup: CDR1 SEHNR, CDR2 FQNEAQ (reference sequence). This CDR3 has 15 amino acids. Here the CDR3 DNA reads TGTGCCAGCAGACAAACCGGGACAGGATTATATGGCTACACCTTC. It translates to CASRQTGTGLYGYTF.

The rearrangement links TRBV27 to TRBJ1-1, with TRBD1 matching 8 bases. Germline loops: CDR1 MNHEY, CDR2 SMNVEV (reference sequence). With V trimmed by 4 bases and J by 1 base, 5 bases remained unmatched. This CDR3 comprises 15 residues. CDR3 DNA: TGTGCCAGCAGTTCATGGACAGGGAAGAACACTGAAGCTTTCTTT. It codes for CASSSWTGKNTEAFF.

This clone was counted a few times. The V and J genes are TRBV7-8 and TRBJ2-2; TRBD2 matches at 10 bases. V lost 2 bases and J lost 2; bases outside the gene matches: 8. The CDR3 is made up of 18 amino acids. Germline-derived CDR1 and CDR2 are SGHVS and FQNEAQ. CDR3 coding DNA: TGTGCCAGCAGCTTAACTCGTAGCGGGGGGCTCAACACCGGGGAGCTGTTTTTT. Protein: CASSLTRSGGLNTGELFF.

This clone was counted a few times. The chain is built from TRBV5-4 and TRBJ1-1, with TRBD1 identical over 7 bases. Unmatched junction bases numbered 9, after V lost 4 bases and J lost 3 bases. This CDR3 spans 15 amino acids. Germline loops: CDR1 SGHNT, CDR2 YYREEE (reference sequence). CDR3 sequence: CASSPFPTGYTEAFF. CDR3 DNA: TGTGCCAGCAGCCCATTTCCGACAGGGTACACTGAAGCTTTCTTT.

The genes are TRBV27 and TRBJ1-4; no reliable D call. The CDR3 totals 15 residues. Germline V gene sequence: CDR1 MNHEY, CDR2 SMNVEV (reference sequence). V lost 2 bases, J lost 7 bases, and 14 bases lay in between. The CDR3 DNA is TGTGCCAGCAGTTTACGATCCCACCGGGGTGAAAAACTGTTTTTT. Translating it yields CASSLRSHRGEKLFF.

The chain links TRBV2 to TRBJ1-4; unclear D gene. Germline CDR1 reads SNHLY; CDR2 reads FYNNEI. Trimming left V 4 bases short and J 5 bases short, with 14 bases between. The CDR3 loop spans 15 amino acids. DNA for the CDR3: TGTGCCAGCAGTGTACGGCAGGTCTACAATGAAAAACTGTTTTTT. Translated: CASSVRQVYNEKLFF.

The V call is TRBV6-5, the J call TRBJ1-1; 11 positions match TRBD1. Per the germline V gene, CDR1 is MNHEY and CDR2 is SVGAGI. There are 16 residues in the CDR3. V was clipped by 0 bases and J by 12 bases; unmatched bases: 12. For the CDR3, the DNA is TGTGCCAGCAGTTACTCGATGACCCGGAGGGACAGGGGGACTTTCTTT. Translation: CASSYSMTRRDRGTFF.

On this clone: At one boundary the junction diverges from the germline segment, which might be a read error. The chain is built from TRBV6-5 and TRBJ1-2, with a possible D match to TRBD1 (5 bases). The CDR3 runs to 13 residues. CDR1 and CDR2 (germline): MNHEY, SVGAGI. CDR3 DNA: TGTGCCAGCAGGTACTCCACAGGCTATGGCTACACCTTC. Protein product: CASRYSTGYGYTF.

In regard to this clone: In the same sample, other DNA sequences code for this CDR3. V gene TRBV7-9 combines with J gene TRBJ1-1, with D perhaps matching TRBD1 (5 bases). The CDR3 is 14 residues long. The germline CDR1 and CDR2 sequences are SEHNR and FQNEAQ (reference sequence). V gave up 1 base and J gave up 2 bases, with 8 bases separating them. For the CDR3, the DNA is TGTGCCAGCAGCTTAGGGGGACTTAACACTGAAGCTTTCTTT. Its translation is CASSLGGLNTEAFF.

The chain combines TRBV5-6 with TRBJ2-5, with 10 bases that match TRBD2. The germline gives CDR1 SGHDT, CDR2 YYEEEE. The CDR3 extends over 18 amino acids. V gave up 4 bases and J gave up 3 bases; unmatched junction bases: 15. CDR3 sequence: CASSLPIAGGYRKETQYF. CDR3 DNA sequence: TGTGCCAGCAGCCTACCGATAGCGGGGGGATATCGGAAAGAGACCCAGTACTTC. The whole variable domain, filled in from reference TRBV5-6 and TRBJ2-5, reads DAGVTQSPTHLIKTRGQQVTLRCSPKSGHDTVSWYQQALGQGPQFIFQYYEEEERQRGNFPDRFSGHQFPNYSSELNVNALLLGDSALYLCASSLPIAGGYRKETQYFGPGTRLLVL.

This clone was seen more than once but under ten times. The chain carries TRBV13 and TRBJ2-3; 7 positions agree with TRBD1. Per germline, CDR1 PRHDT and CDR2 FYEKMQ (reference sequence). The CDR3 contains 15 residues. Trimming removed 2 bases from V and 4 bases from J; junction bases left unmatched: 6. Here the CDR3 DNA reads TGTGCCAGCAGCTTACAACAGGGGTTTGCAGATACGCAGTATTTT. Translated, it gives CASSLQQGFADTQYF.

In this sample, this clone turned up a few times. The chain's CDR3 is CASSTDRNQPQHF. In nucleotides, the CDR3 is TGTGCCAGCAGCACCGACAGGAATCAGCCCCAGCATTTT. V gene TRBV7-8 combines with J gene TRBJ1-5, with TRBD1 as a possible D gene (6 bases). CDR3 length: 13 amino acids. Germline CDR1 is SGHVS and CDR2 is FQNEAQ. Trimming pared 5 bases from V and 4 bases from J, leaving 9 bases between.